This T cell receptor (beta chain) appears in the sequencing data of a study of blood T cell repertoires in COVID-19 (dated by TCRdb to between 2020 and 2021). Some background on the complete study: The collaborator samples originated in the United States, Italy and Spain and spanned the acute and convalescent phases of COVID-19. A freely available public database, intended as a resource for researchers studying the immune response to SARS-CoV-2, is where the repertoires were released. Where HLA class I and class II types were available, the types were taken from metadata supplied by the sample provider, not from assay-based typing. The sample metadata nearly always contained a de-identified subject ID, COVID-19 status, age in years and sex. The dataset comprised deeply sampled blood TCRbeta repertoires from subjects exposed to, actively infected with, or recovered from COVID-19. The samples were drawn from the first 160 participants of the ongoing ImmuneRACE study and from more than 1,000 subjects provided by 6 global collaborators. The material from the prospective study consisted of cDNA or gDNA derived from T cells, B-cell-depleted T cells, or PBMCs.

A remark on this clone: The specificity of this receptor is unknown. Per-nucleotide qualities are absent, and no much larger clonotype sits a single base away.

Points the paper makes about the study in general: The amount of clinical and demographic metadata varied by source and participant and was provided uncurated.

The CDR3, cysteine through phenylalanine, is 13 amino acids long. The CDR3 DNA has 39 bases and is translated from base 1. V was cut back by 2 bases and J by 5 bases, leaving a gap of 7 bases between them. For CDR1 and CDR2, the germline V gene lists MNHNS and SASEGT. TCRbeta CDR3 regions were amplified from genomic DNA by means of the immunoSEQ Assay, a bias-controlled multiplex PCR. Under the source paper's analysis protocol: The number of nucleated cells in each sample was estimated from the amplification of reference gene primers within the assay. To quantify the absolute abundance of each unique TCRbeta CDR3 rearrangement, sequence reads were collapsed and filtered. For each sample, productive Simpson clonality was calculated as the square root of Simpson's diversity index across productive rearrangements. Here the immuneACCESS table is served through TCRdb, limited to in-frame sequences with V and J called. Missing clones are a known gap in these copies; in checked studies unresolved V genes cover under half, and the rest lacks a known reason. V, J and clone size reflect that table, while D and trimming were determined from the DNA. The sample table records fewer than 250,000 clones; around 84% of these occur just once. Of the sample, about 20% falls within the top ten clones.

Each collaborating institution followed its own protocols to collect whole blood in K2EDTA tubes. For TCRbeta analysis, collaborator samples were shipped as frozen whole blood, as isolated PBMCs, or as DNA extracted from either sample type. In this chain, TRBV6-1 is recombined with TRBJ1-3; possibly the D gene is TRBD1, per 6 matching bases. Material for sequencing was peripheral blood. The receptor's source is a human donor in a cohort sampled during active COVID-19. The DNA sequence is as follows: TGTGCCAGCAGTGAAAGGGACAGAAACACCATATATTTT. Its amino acids are CASSERDRNTIYF.